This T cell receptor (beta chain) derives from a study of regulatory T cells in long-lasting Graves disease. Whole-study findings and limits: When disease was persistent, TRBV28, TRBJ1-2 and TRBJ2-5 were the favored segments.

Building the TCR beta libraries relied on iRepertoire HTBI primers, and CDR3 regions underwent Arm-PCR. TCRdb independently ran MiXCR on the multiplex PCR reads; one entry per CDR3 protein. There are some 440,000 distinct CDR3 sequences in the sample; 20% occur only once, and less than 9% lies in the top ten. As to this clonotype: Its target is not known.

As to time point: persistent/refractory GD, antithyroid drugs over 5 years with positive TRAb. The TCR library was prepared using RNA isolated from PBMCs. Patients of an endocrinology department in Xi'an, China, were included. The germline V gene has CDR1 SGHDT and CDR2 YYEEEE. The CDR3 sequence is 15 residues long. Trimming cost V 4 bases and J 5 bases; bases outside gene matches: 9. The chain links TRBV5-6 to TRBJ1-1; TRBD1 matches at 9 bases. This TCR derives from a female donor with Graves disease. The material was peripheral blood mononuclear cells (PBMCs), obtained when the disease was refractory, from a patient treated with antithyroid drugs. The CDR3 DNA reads TGTGCCAGCAGCCCTATACAGGGGGCAGGGACTGAAGCTTTCTTT. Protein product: CASSPIQGAGTEAFF.